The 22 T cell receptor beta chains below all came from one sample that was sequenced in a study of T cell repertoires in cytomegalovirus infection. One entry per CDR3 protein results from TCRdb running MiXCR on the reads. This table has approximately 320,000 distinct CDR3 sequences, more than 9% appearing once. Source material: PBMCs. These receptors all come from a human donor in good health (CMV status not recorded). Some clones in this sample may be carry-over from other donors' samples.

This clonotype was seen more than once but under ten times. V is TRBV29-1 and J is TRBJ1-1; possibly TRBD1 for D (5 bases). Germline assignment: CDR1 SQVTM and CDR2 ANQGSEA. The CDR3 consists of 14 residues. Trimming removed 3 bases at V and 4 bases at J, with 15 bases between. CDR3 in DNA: TGCAGCGTTGAGAGGGGACTACACGCCACTGAAGCTTTCTTT. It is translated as CSVERGLHATEAFF.

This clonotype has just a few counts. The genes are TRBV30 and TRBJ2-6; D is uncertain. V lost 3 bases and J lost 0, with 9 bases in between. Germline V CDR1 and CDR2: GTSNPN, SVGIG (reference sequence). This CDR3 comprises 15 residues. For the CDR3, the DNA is TGTGCCTGGAGCCCTGGGAACTCTGGGGCCAACGTCCTGACTTTC. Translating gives CAWSPGNSGANVLTF.

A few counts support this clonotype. The DNA of the CDR3 is TGCAGCGTTGGCACAGGGGGCGCTGGGGCCAACGTCCTGACTTTC. Its translation is CSVGTGGAGANVLTF. This rearrangement joins TRBV29-1 to TRBJ2-6; 9 nucleotides align to TRBD1. The CDR3 covers 15 residues. The V gene end was trimmed by 4 bases and the J gene end by 2 bases; junction bases not matched to a gene: 3. CDR1 is SQVTM, CDR2 ANQGSEA, per germline.

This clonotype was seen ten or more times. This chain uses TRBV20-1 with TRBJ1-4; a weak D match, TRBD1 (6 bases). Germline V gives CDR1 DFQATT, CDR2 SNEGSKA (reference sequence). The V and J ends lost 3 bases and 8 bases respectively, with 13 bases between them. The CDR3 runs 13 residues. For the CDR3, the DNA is TGCAGTGCTAGGTGGGACAATGGAGAAAAACTGTTTTTT. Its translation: CSARWDNGEKLFF.

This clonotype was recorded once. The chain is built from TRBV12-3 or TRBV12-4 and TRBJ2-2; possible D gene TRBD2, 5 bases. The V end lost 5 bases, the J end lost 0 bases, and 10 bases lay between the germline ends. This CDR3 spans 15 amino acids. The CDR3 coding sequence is TGTGCCAGCAGTGGGCTAGCCACGAACACCGGGGAGCTGTTTTTT. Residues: CASSGLATNTGELFF.

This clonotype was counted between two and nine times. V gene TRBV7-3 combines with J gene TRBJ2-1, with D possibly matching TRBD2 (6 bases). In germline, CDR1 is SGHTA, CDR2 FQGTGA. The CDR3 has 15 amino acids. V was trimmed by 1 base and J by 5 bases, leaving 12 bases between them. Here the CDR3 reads CASSLRGRPNNEQFF. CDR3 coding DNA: TGTGCCAGCAGCTTAAGAGGGAGGCCTAACAATGAGCAGTTCTTC.

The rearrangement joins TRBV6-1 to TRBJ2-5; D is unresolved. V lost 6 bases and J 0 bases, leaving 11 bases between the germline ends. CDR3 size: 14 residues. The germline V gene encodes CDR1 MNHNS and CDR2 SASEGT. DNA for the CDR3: TGTGCCAGCAGCCAGACACAATACCAAGAGACCCAGTACTTC. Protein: CASSQTQYQETQYF.

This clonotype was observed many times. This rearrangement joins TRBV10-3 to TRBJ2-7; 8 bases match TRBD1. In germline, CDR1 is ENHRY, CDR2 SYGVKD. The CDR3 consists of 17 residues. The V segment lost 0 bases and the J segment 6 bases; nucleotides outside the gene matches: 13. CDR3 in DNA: TGTGCCATCAGTGAGTCCCTAGGGACAGGACCTTTAACCGAGCAGTACTTC. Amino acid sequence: CAISESLGTGPLTEQYF.

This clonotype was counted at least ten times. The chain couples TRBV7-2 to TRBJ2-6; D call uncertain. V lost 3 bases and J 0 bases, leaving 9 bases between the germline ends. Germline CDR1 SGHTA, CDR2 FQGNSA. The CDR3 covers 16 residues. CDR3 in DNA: TGTGCCAGCAGCTTGGCTAGAGCCTCTGGGGCCAACGTCCTGACTTTC. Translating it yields CASSLARASGANVLTF.

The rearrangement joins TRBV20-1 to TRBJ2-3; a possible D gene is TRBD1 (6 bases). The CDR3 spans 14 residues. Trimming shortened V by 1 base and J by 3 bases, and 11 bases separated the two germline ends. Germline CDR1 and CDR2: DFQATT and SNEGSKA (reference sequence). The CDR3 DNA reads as TGCAGTGCTAGAGTTTCAGGGGTGACAGATACGCAGTATTTT. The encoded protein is CSARVSGVTDTQYF.

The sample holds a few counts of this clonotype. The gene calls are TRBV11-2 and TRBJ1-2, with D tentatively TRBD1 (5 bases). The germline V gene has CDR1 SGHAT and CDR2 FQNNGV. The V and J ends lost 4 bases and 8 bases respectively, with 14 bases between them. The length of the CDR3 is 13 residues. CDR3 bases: TGTGCCAGCAGCTCGACGAGCGCAGGGGGCTACACCTTC. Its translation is CASSSTSAGGYTF.

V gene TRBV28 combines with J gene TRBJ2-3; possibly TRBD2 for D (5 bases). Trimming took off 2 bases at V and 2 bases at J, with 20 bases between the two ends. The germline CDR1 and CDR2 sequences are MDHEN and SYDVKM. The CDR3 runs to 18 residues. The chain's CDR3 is CASSLEGMAILNTDTQYF. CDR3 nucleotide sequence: TGTGCCAGCAGTTTAGAGGGAATGGCGATCTTAAACACAGATACGCAGTATTTT.

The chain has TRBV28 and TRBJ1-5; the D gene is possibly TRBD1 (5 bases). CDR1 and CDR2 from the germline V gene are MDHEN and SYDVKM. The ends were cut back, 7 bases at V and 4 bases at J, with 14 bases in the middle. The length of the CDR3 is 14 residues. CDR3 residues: CASIPGTGNQPQHF. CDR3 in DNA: TGTGCCAGCATTCCCGGGACCGGGAATCAGCCCCAGCATTTT.

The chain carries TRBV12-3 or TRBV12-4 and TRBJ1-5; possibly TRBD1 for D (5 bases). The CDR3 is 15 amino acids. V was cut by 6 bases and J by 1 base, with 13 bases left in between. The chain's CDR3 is CASRPREGSNQPQHF. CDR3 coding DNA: TGTGCCAGCAGGCCCCGGGAGGGGAGCAATCAGCCCCAGCATTTT.

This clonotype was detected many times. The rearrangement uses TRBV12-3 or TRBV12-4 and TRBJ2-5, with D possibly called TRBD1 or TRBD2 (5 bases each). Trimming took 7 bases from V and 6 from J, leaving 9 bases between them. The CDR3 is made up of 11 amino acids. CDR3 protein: CASTRGQTQYF. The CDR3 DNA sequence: TGTGCCAGCACTCGGGGCCAGACCCAGTACTTC.

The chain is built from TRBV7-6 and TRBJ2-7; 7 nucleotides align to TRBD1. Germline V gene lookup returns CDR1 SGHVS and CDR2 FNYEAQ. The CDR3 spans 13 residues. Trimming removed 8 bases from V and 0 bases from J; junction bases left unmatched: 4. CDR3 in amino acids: CASEGTDSYEQYF. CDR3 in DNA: TGTGCCAGCGAAGGGACAGACTCCTACGAGCAGTACTTC. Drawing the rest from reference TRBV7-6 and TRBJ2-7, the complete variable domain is GAGVSQSPRYKVTKRGQDVALRCDPISGHVSLYWYRQALGQGPEFLTYFNYEAQQDKSGLPNDRFSAERPEGSISTLTIQRTEQRDSAMYRCASEGTDSYEQYFGPGTRLTVT.

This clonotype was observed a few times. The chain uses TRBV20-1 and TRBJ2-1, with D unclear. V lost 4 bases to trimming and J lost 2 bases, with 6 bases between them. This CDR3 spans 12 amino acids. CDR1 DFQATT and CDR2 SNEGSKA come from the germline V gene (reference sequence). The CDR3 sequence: CSATATYNEQFF. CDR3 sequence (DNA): TGCAGTGCTACAGCAACCTACAATGAGCAGTTCTTC.

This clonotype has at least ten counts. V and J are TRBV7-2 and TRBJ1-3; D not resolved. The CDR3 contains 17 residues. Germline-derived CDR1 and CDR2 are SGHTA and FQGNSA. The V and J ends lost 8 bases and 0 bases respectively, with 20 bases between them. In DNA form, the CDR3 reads TGTGCCAGCTCCCTTCGGAAATCCAAAAACTCTGGAAACACCATATATTTT. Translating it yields CASSLRKSKNSGNTIYF.

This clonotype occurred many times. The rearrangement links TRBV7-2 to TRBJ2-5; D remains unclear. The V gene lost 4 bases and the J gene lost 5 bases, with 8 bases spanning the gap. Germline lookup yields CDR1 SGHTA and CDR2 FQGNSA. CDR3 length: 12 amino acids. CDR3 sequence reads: CASSSRAETQYF. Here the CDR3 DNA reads TGTGCCAGCAGCTCCCGGGCGGAGACCCAGTACTTC.

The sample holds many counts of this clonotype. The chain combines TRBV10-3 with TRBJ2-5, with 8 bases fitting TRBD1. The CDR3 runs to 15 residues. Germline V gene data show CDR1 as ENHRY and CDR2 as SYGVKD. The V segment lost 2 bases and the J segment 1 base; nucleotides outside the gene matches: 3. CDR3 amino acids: CAISEVTGGQETQYF. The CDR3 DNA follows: TGTGCCATCAGTGAGGTTACAGGGGGCCAAGAGACCCAGTACTTC.

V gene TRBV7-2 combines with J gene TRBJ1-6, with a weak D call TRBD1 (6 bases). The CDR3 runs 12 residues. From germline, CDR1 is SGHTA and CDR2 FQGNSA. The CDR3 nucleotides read TGTGCTACAGGGTCCTATAATTCACCCCTCCACTTT. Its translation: CATGSYNSPLHF.

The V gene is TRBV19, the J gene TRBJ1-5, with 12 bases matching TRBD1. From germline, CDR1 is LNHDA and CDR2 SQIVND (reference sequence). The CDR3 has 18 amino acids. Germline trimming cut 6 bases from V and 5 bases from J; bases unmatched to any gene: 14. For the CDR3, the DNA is TGTGCCAGTAGCCTCGGGACAGGGGGCTTCGTGAAGGATCAGCCCCAGCATTTT. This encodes CASSLGTGGFVKDQPQHF.